A selection of T cell receptor beta chains follows, all from one sample in a study of OX40 agonist ivuxolimab in advanced cancers. Repertoires were generated with immunoSEQ multiplex PCR, while TCRdb's copy carries only in-frame clones and drops some. The sample consists of about 76,000 clones, about 87% of them appearing once. Source: CD4+ or CD8+ T cells sorted from blood, taken in a trial of the OX40 agonist ivuxolimab. These receptors all come from an adult with an advanced solid tumor such as melanoma, head and neck, liver or kidney cancer. Each CDR3 is given with its conserved first and last residue. A D gene is named only where the DNA matches it firmly. Expanded clones get a size class; other rows say once, few or many, or leave the size out.

j_gene,d_gene,v_gene,abundance,CDR3aa,CDR3nt
TRBJ1-2,-,TRBV2,-,CASSEVGGGYTF,TGTGCCAGCAGTGAAGTGGGGGGTGGCTACACCTTC
TRBJ2-1,-,TRBV6-6,-,CASSYSGTQYNEQFF,TGTGCCAGCAGTTACTCCGGGACTCAGTACAATGAGCAGTTCTTC
TRBJ2-3,-,TRBV9,few,CASSGGVLSTDTQYF,TGTGCCAGCAGCGGCGGGGTATTAAGCACAGATACGCAGTATTTT
TRBJ2-7,-,TRBV9,-,CASSGAGTPSYEQYF,TGTGCCAGCAGCGGTGCCGGGACACCCTCCTACGAGCAGTACTTC
TRBJ2-3,-,TRBV2,-,CASSEVGQDTQYF,TGTGCCAGCAGTGAAGTGGGGCAGGATACGCAGTATTTT
TRBJ2-7,-,TRBV7-2,-,CASSRGQTYEQYF,TGTGCCAGCAGCCGTGGACAGACCTACGAGCAGTACTTC
TRBJ2-3,-,TRBV11-3,once,CASSLGGPAGTDTQYF,TGTGCCAGCAGCTTAGGGGGGCCCGCTGGCACAGATACGCAGTATTTT
TRBJ2-1,-,TRBV7-6,few,CASSLGTSINEQFF,TGTGCCAGCAGCTTAGGTACTAGTATTAATGAGCAGTTCTTC
TRBJ2-1,-,TRBV18,-,CASSSQKGNNEQFF,TGTGCCAGCTCTAGTCAAAAGGGGAACAATGAGCAGTTCTTC
TRBJ2-3,TRBD2,TRBV6-5,-,CASRNSGAGIDTQYF,TGTGCCAGCAGGAATAGCGGGGCGGGAATTGATACGCAGTATTTT
TRBJ1-2,-,TRBV29-1,-,CSVEVRTRGATSYGYTF,TGCAGCGTTGAAGTGAGGACTCGTGGGGCAACTAGCTATGGCTACACCTTC
TRBJ2-7,-,TRBV19,-,CASSIRVNYEQYF,TGTGCCAGTAGTATTCGCGTTAACTACGAGCAGTACTTC
TRBJ2-3,-,TRBV7-2,once,CASSLDGTGLDTQYF,TGTGCCAGCAGCTTAGATGGTACAGGGTTAGATACGCAGTATTTT
TRBJ1-2,TRBD1,TRBV7-2,-,CASSLGGQGARGYTF,TGTGCCAGCAGCTTAGGGGGACAGGGGGCTCGTGGCTACACCTTC
TRBJ1-3,-,TRBV11-3,-,CASSLGLWNTIYF,TGTGCCAGCAGCTTAGGTCTATGGAACACCATATATTTT
TRBJ1-2,-,TRBV5-1,-,CASSLVGGGNYGYTF,TGCGCCAGCAGCTTGGTTGGGGGAGGCAACTATGGCTACACCTTC
TRBJ1-5,-,TRBV5-1,-,CASSEQGPQPQHF,TGCGCCAGCAGCGAACAGGGTCCACAGCCCCAGCATTTT
TRBJ1-5,-,TRBV9,-,CASSAEGVDQPQHF,TGTGCCAGCAGCGCGGAAGGGGTCGATCAGCCCCAGCATTTT
TRBJ2-1,-,TRBV5-8,-,CASSLVGKQFF,TGTGCCAGCAGCTTGGTTGGGAAGCAGTTCTTC
TRBJ2-1,-,TRBV9,-,CASSLRVALGEQFF,TGTGCCAGCAGCCTTCGGGTAGCGCTTGGTGAGCAGTTCTTC
TRBJ1-5,TRBD1,TRBV7-2,-,CASSYRGDQPQHF,TGTGCCAGCAGCTACAGGGGGGATCAGCCCCAGCATTTT
TRBJ2-3,TRBD1,TRBV27,-,CASSRTGGDTDTQYF,TGTGCCAGCAGTAGGACAGGGGGGGACACAGATACGCAGTATTTT
TRBJ1-2,-,TRBV6-6,-,CASRAGPGGYTF,TGTGCCAGCAGGGCAGGTCCGGGAGGCTACACCTTC
TRBJ2-3,TRBD2,TRBV14,-,CASRRDYLTDTQYF,TGTGCCAGCAGAAGGGACTACCTCACAGATACGCAGTATTTT
TRBJ2-4,-,TRBV9,-,CASSVGSSGAKNIQYF,TGTGCCAGCAGCGTAGGTTCGTCGGGAGCCAAAAACATTCAGTACTTC
TRBJ1-1,-,TRBV28,once,CASTLGVINTEAFF,TGTGCCAGCACCCTCGGAGTAATAAACACTGAAGCTTTCTTT
TRBJ1-5,-,TRBV21-1,-,CASSKVVAARNQPQHF,TGTGCCAGCAGCAAAGTAGTGGCAGCTCGCAATCAGCCCCAGCATTTT
TRBJ2-1,TRBD2,TRBV9,once,CASSGMTSGRMNEQFF,TGTGCCAGCAGCGGGATGACTAGCGGGAGAATGAATGAGCAGTTCTTC
TRBJ2-3,TRBD1,TRBV13,-,CASSFMRGQGRRDTDTQYF,TGTGCCAGCAGCTTTATGCGGGGACAGGGGCGGAGGGACACAGATACGCAGTATTTT
TRBJ1-2,-,TRBV7-9,-,CASSQGTGLGEMGYTF,TGTGCCAGCAGCCAGGGGACCGGCTTGGGAGAGATGGGCTACACCTTC